What follows are 31 T cell receptor beta chains derived from one specimen sequenced in a study of T cell responses to AZD1222 COVID-19 vaccine. The repertoire was sequenced with immunoSEQ multiplex PCR; TCRdb's copy has only in-frame clones and lacks some. The top ten hold approximately 7.7% of the sample, which has approximately 180,000 clones, around 90% seen once. This sample comprised peripheral blood, obtained on day 0 of AZD1222 vaccination. The receptor source for this set is an adult in good health.

This rearrangement joins TRBV6-1 to TRBJ2-7; 8 bases map to TRBD1. Germline loops: CDR1 MNHNS, CDR2 SASEGT. The CDR3 runs 15 residues. Germline trimming cut 5 bases from V and 2 bases from J; bases unmatched to any gene: 8. The CDR3 sequence is CASSPSGQVAYEQYF. CDR3 DNA sequence: TGTGCCAGCAGTCCGTCGGGACAGGTGGCCTACGAGCAGTACTTC.

The chain combines TRBV9 with TRBJ2-3, with TRBD2 as a possible D gene (6 bases). Deletions cut 2 bases from V and 2 bases from J, with 15 bases between. The CDR3 extends over 16 amino acids. In germline, CDR1 is SGDLS, CDR2 YYNGEE. CDR3: CASSVNIAGSTDTQYF. The CDR3 DNA sequence: TGTGCCAGCAGCGTTAATATCGCGGGGTCCACAGATACGCAGTATTTT.

The rearrangement joins TRBV19 to TRBJ2-7, with TRBD2 matching over 11 bases. Trimming at V came to 3 bases and at J to 1 base, leaving 5 bases not matched to a gene. CDR3 length equals 16 residues. Germline assignment: CDR1 LNHDA and CDR2 SQIVND (reference sequence). Written as DNA, the CDR3 is TGTGCCAGTAGTATCACTAGCGGGGGCCCTTCCTACGAGCAGTACTTC. This translates into CASSITSGGPSYEQYF.

The chain carries TRBV11-2 and TRBJ2-3; 7 bases are shared with TRBD2. This CDR3 is built from 14 residues. J gave up 4 bases and V 6 bases, and 7 bases lay outside the gene matches. Germline V gene lookup returns CDR1 SGHAT and CDR2 FQNNGV. The CDR3 sequence is CASRLWGGADTQYF. Here the CDR3 DNA reads TGTGCCAGCAGACTTTGGGGGGGGGCAGATACGCAGTATTTT. Full variable domain (missing parts from reference TRBV11-2 and TRBJ2-3): EAGVAQSPRYKIIEKRQSVAFWCNPISGHATLYWYQQILGQGPKLLIQFQNNGVVDDSQLPKDRFSAERLKGVDSTLKIQPAKLEDSAVYLCASRLWGGADTQYFGPGTRLTVL.

CDR3 DNA: TGCAGCGTAGCATTACAGACGGGGAACTATGGCTACACCTTC. Its protein is CSVALQTGNYGYTF. The V call is TRBV29-1, the J call TRBJ1-2; D call uncertain. This CDR3 is built from 14 residues. Germline CDR1 is SQVTM and CDR2 is ANQGSEA. V lost 6 bases and J 2 bases, leaving 16 bases between the germline ends.

The chain has TRBV28 and TRBJ1-1, with D possibly matching TRBD1 (6 bases). CDR3 length: 16 residues. V lost 2 bases and J lost 2, with 15 bases in between. Germline V CDR1 and CDR2: MDHEN, SYDVKM. In DNA form, the CDR3 reads TGTGCCAGCAGTTTAGGGGACATGATAATCAACACTGAAGCTTTCTTT. This sequence encodes CASSLGDMIINTEAFF. Complete variable domain (other parts from reference TRBV28 and TRBJ1-1): DVKVTQSSRYLVKRTGEKVFLECVQDMDHENMFWYRQDPGLGLRLIYFSYDVKMKEKGDIPEGYSVSREKKERFSLILESASTNQTSMYLCASSLGDMIINTEAFFGQGTRLTVV.

This clone was recorded once. This chain joins TRBV6-2 or TRBV6-3 and TRBJ2-4, with 7 bases matching TRBD1. The CDR3 sequence is 19 residues long. The V segment lost 0 bases and the J segment 4 bases; nucleotides outside the gene matches: 15. Germline assignment: CDR1 MNHEY and CDR2 SVGEGT. The CDR3 is CASSYSTRWAGTVKNIQYF. Here the CDR3 DNA reads TGTGCCAGCAGTTACTCGACGAGGTGGGCCGGGACAGTAAAAAACATTCAGTACTTC.

This clone was observed a handful of times. CDR3 region: CASGTIHGYTF. Here the CDR3 DNA reads TGTGCCAGCGGGACTATCCATGGCTACACCTTC. V and J are TRBV6-5 and TRBJ1-2, with D tentatively TRBD1 (5 bases). This CDR3 is built from 11 residues. From germline, CDR1 is MNHEY and CDR2 SVGAGI. The V gene lost 8 bases and the J gene lost 6 bases, with 10 bases spanning the gap.

The V call is TRBV10-3, the J call TRBJ2-7; 11 bases line up with TRBD1. V lost 3 bases, J lost 6 bases, and 7 bases stayed unmatched. Germline CDR1 and CDR2: ENHRY and SYGVKD. This CDR3 contains 15 residues. CDR3 loop: CAISEQDRGQSEQYF. The CDR3 bases are TGTGCCATCAGTGAACAGGACAGGGGGCAAAGCGAGCAGTACTTC.

DNA of the CDR3: TGTGCCAGCAGTTTAACGGGGGACCGAACAGATACGCAGTATTTT. Its translation is CASSLTGDRTDTQYF. The chain links TRBV28 to TRBJ2-3; a possible D gene is TRBD2 (6 bases). CDR1 is MDHEN, CDR2 SYDVKM, per germline. The CDR3 runs 15 residues. Trimming cost V 2 bases and J 3 bases, with 12 bases left between them.

This chain connects TRBV28 to TRBJ2-7; D is ambiguous. The V gene's germline CDR1 is MDHEN and CDR2 SYDVKM. The V end was cut by 6 bases, the J end by 1 base, with 16 bases between. The CDR3 is made up of 15 amino acids. The CDR3 nucleotides are TGTGCCAGCAGATTAGATTTATTTTCATCCTACGAGCAGTACTTC. It codes for CASRLDLFSSYEQYF.

The V call is TRBV6-2 or TRBV6-3, the J call TRBJ2-7; D could derive from TRBD1 or TRBD2 (6 bases each). Germline loops: CDR1 MNHEY, CDR2 SVGEGT. V lost 0 bases and J 3 bases, leaving 15 bases between the germline ends. This CDR3 has 16 residues. The CDR3 loop is CASSYSRDGGGYEQYF. The CDR3 DNA follows: TGTGCCAGCAGTTACTCGAGGGACGGGGGCGGCTACGAGCAGTACTTC.

The chain is built from TRBV10-3 and TRBJ1-6; D is possibly TRBD1 (6 bases). The CDR3 is made up of 16 amino acids. CDR1 and CDR2 (germline): ENHRY, SYGVKD. V lost 4 bases, J lost 10 bases, and 20 bases lay in between. The CDR3 coding sequence is TGTGCCATCAGTGGCCCCGGACAGCAATCGGGGTCACCCCTCCACTTT. It is translated as CAISGPGQQSGSPLHF.

This clone was counted between two and nine times. The CDR3 DNA follows: TGTGCCAGCAGTTTGGGGACGGACTATGGCTACACCTTC. Its translation is CASSLGTDYGYTF. The chain combines TRBV28 with TRBJ1-2; D might be TRBD1 (5 bases). This CDR3 is built from 13 residues. Trimming took 3 bases from V and 3 from J, leaving 8 bases between them. Germline assignment: CDR1 MDHEN and CDR2 SYDVKM.

CDR3 DNA sequence: TGTGCCAGTAGTATGGGACAGTCCCCGGGGTACTACGAGCAGTACTTC. It is translated as CASSMGQSPGYYEQYF. The chain links TRBV19 to TRBJ2-7; 7 bases agree with TRBD1. Germline CDR1 is LNHDA and CDR2 is SQIVND (reference sequence). Trimming removed 3 bases from V and 3 bases from J; junction bases left unmatched: 11. The CDR3 sequence is 16 residues long.

The rearrangement joins TRBV6-6 to TRBJ2-7; D is uncertain. The CDR3 totals 14 residues. V was clipped by 6 bases and J by 0 bases, with 12 bases between them. CDR1 MNHNY and CDR2 SVGAGI come from the germline V gene (reference sequence). This CDR3 reads CASSRTVSSYEQYF. The DNA of the CDR3 is TGTGCCAGCAGCCGGACGGTCAGCTCCTACGAGCAGTACTTC.

The chain recombines TRBV5-1 with TRBJ2-7; 12 bases map to TRBD2. V lost 0 bases to trimming and J lost 6 bases; unmatched junction nucleotides: 4. Per germline, CDR1 SGHRS and CDR2 YFSETQ. CDR3 length equals 15 residues. CDR3 in DNA: TGCGCCAGCAGCTTGGTGGGACTAGCGGGCTTCGAGCAGTACTTC. It is translated as CASSLVGLAGFEQYF.

The rearrangement joins TRBV4-1 to TRBJ1-1; D is perhaps TRBD1 (5 bases). Germline CDR1 reads MGHRA; CDR2 reads YSYEKL. Trimming stripped 1 base from V and 2 bases from J, with 8 bases between. The CDR3 is 14 amino acids. In DNA, the CDR3 is TGCGCCAGCAGCCAAGTAAGGGGAAACACTGAAGCTTTCTTT. This translates into CASSQVRGNTEAFF.

The chain couples TRBV30 to TRBJ2-7, with 7 bases lining up with TRBD2. V was pared by 2 bases and J by 3 bases, with 7 bases of the junction left unmatched. The germline gives CDR1 GTSNPN, CDR2 SVGIG (reference sequence). This CDR3 spans 14 amino acids. CDR3 DNA sequence: TGTGCCTGGAGTCGTGGGGGGGTTCGCTACGAGCAGTACTTC. This sequence encodes CAWSRGGVRYEQYF.

This sequence joins TRBV4-1 and TRBJ1-2; a possible D gene is TRBD1 (5 bases). The V end was cut by 1 base, the J end by 8 bases, with 20 bases between. CDR1 is MGHRA and CDR2 is YSYEKL in the germline V gene. The CDR3 contains 16 residues. The CDR3 region is CASSQGAGWFLQGYTF. CDR3 DNA sequence: TGCGCCAGCAGCCAAGGGGCAGGGTGGTTCCTGCAGGGCTACACCTTC.

This chain links TRBV30 with TRBJ1-2; D gene unclear. V was clipped by 2 bases and J by 7 bases, with 5 bases between them. Germline assignment: CDR1 GTSNPN and CDR2 SVGIG (reference sequence). This CDR3 has 10 amino acids. DNA of the CDR3: TGTGCCTGGAGTTCGCTTGGCTACACCTTC. Protein: CAWSSLGYTF.

CDR3 DNA sequence: TGCAGCGTTTCTGCAGGGCGCCACGAGCAGTACTTC. Its protein product is CSVSAGRHEQYF. The rearrangement uses TRBV29-1 and TRBJ2-7; the D gene is possibly TRBD1 (5 bases). Between the trimmed V and J ends, which lost 5 bases and 5 bases, there was a span of 13 bases. Germline V CDR1 and CDR2: SQVTM, ANQGSEA. This CDR3 has 12 amino acids.

This clone was detected only a few times. V gene TRBV29-1 combines with J gene TRBJ2-7; 9 positions match TRBD1. The CDR3 is made up of 11 amino acids. Germline V CDR1 and CDR2: SQVTM, ANQGSEA. The ends lost 6 bases at V and 4 bases at J; junction bases unmatched: 1. The CDR3 coding sequence is TGCAGCGTCGGGACAGGGTACGAGCAGTACTTC. This encodes CSVGTGYEQYF.

CDR3 DNA sequence: TGTGCCTGGAGCGGGCCCTTCTATGGCTACACCTTC. It translates to CAWSGPFYGYTF. The chain combines TRBV30 with TRBJ1-2; D unresolved. The CDR3 contains 12 residues. Trimming took 3 bases from V and 4 from J, leaving 9 bases between them. The germline V gene has CDR1 GTSNPN and CDR2 SVGIG (reference sequence).

DNA for the CDR3: TGTGCCAGCAGCTTAGAGGGGGAGACAAGTTCACCCCTCCACTTT. Its protein is CASSLEGETSSPLHF. The gene calls are TRBV13 and TRBJ1-6, with a tentative D call TRBD1 (6 bases). CDR3 length equals 15 residues. V gave up 1 base and J gave up 9 bases, with 13 bases separating them. CDR1 is PRHDT and CDR2 is FYEKMQ in the germline V gene (reference sequence).

This clone appeared once. The V call is TRBV7-2, the J call TRBJ2-1; D not certain. The CDR3 is 14 amino acids. CDR1 is SGHTA and CDR2 is FQGNSA in the germline V gene. V was pared by 0 bases and J by 8 bases, with 11 bases between. CDR3 sequence reads: CASSLAASMDEQFF. In DNA, the CDR3 is TGTGCCAGCAGCTTAGCGGCTAGTATGGATGAGCAGTTCTTC.

This rearrangement joins TRBV3-1 (or the pseudogene TRBV3-2) to TRBJ1-2; 11 bases are a match to TRBD1. CDR3 length: 14 amino acids. Losses at the gene ends were 1 base for V and 8 bases for J; bases not matched to a gene: 3. The germline V gene has CDR1 LGHDT and CDR2 YNNKEL (reference sequence). CDR3 sequence reads: CASSQGTGGLGYTF. The CDR3 DNA sequence: TGTGCCAGCAGCCAAGGGACAGGGGGCCTCGGCTACACCTTC.

The rearrangement joins TRBV5-1 to TRBJ2-1; 7 positions agree with TRBD1. CDR1 is SGHRS, CDR2 YFSETQ, per germline. V was pared by 4 bases and J by 0 bases, with 7 bases of the junction left unmatched. The CDR3 totals 16 residues. The CDR3 coding sequence is TGCGCCAGCAGCCGGGACAGACCCAGCTCCTACAATGAGCAGTTCTTC. Translation gives CASSRDRPSSYNEQFF.

The J gene is TRBJ1-1, the V gene TRBV30; D gene unclear. V was trimmed by 8 bases and J by 0 bases, leaving 7 bases between them. This CDR3 has 11 amino acids. In germline, CDR1 is GTSNPN, CDR2 SVGIG (reference sequence). The CDR3: CAGILNTEAFF. DNA of the CDR3: TGTGCCGGGATCTTGAACACTGAAGCTTTCTTT.

The sample holds one count of this clone. V usage is TRBV3-1 (or the pseudogene TRBV3-2) and J usage is TRBJ2-1; 8 bases map to TRBD1. The CDR3 spans 16 residues. Germline V gene data show CDR1 as LGHDT and CDR2 as YNNKEL (reference sequence). Trimming at V came to 2 bases and at J to 6 bases, leaving 9 bases not matched to a gene. CDR3 bases: TGTGCCAGCAGCCAACTCCGGACAGGGATTCTCAATGAGCAGTTCTTC. Protein sequence: CASSQLRTGILNEQFF.

Only one count was recorded for this clone. Germline is not matched at one junction end, which may reflect a read error. V and J are TRBV5-8 and TRBJ2-7; no definite D call. The CDR3 has 9 amino acids. Germline V gives CDR1 SGHTS, CDR2 YDEGEE. The CDR3 sequence: CASSLGQRF. The CDR3 coding sequence is TGTGCCAGCAGCTTGGGTCAGCGATTC.